The rows below give T cell receptor beta chains drawn from one sample of a study of T cell responses to AZD1222 COVID-19 vaccine. Some clones are missing from TCRdb's copy, which holds only in-frame ones; the method was immunoSEQ multiplex PCR. The sample lists about 110,000 clones, about nine tenths occurring once. The input for sequencing was peripheral blood, taken 28 days after the second AZD1222 dose. The receptor set was obtained from an adult who received the AZD1222 COVID-19 vaccine. Both conserved end residues are trimmed from each CDR3. Fields, in order: V gene, D gene, CDR3 protein. A D gene is named only where the DNA matches it firmly.

V gene: TRBV2
D gene: -
CDR3 protein: ASVRDTMNTEAF

V gene: TRBV9
D gene: -
CDR3 protein: ASSARRNMNTEAF

V gene: TRBV30
D gene: TRBD1
CDR3 protein: AYRGQGTDTQY

V gene: TRBV7-9
D gene: TRBD1
CDR3 protein: ASSRVTGANEKLF

V gene: TRBV6-2/TRBV6-3
D gene: TRBD2
CDR3 protein: ASSLAGAAYEQY

V gene: TRBV30
D gene: TRBD2
CDR3 protein: ASSRGVWRGEQY

V gene: TRBV7-2
D gene: TRBD2
CDR3 protein: ASSRSSGETYEQY

V gene: TRBV5-1
D gene: TRBD2
CDR3 protein: ASRKRGGVDTQY

V gene: TRBV28
D gene: -
CDR3 protein: ASSSPAVTDTQY

V gene: TRBV19
D gene: -
CDR3 protein: ASSYRDGYT

V gene: TRBV15
D gene: TRBD1
CDR3 protein: ATSRGQGNEKLF

V gene: TRBV7-9
D gene: -
CDR3 protein: ASSLVSGYAEAF

V gene: TRBV7-2
D gene: TRBD2
CDR3 protein: ASSYQRGAFNEQF

V gene: TRBV19
D gene: TRBD1
CDR3 protein: ASSIGRGQGDTEAF

V gene: TRBV5-1
D gene: TRBD1
CDR3 protein: ASSLGNTGEYEKLF

V gene: TRBV6-5
D gene: TRBD1
CDR3 protein: ASSRTGTGVVEQY

V gene: TRBV7-2
D gene: -
CDR3 protein: ASSLAGAGQETQY

V gene: TRBV3-1/TRBV3-2
D gene: TRBD2
CDR3 protein: ASLSGGRNEQF

V gene: TRBV2
D gene: -
CDR3 protein: ASTGLLIGDQPQH

V gene: TRBV5-1
D gene: -
CDR3 protein: ASSLECGGGSTAPLH

V gene: TRBV3-1/TRBV3-2
D gene: -
CDR3 protein: ASSQAVSNQPQH

V gene: TRBV9
D gene: TRBD2
CDR3 protein: ASSVFWTSGGINEQF

V gene: TRBV4-1
D gene: -
CDR3 protein: ARSQLQVPHRRSPHSPLH

V gene: TRBV19
D gene: -
CDR3 protein: ASSPGVGAAF

V gene: TRBV18
D gene: TRBD1
CDR3 protein: ASWTGYGEKLF

V gene: TRBV4-1
D gene: -
CDR3 protein: ASSQSRTDSSQPQH

V gene: TRBV9
D gene: TRBD1
CDR3 protein: ASSKPNRGETQY

V gene: TRBV6-2/TRBV6-3
D gene: TRBD1
CDR3 protein: ASSSPGQGATETQY

V gene: TRBV6-5
D gene: -
CDR3 protein: ASTKGVTGELF

V gene: TRBV5-1
D gene: TRBD1
CDR3 protein: ASSPSQTGDGGYT

V gene: TRBV7-2
D gene: TRBD1
CDR3 protein: ASSWDRGNYGYT

V gene: TRBV4-1
D gene: TRBD2
CDR3 protein: ASSHPLAGGTTDTQY

V gene: TRBV28
D gene: -
CDR3 protein: ASQEWDVNIQY

V gene: TRBV11-1
D gene: TRBD1
CDR3 protein: ASSSNRGLYTGELF

V gene: TRBV5-1
D gene: -
CDR3 protein: ASSFRASRETQY

V gene: TRBV5-1
D gene: -
CDR3 protein: ASREGQNWGYEQY

V gene: TRBV5-8
D gene: TRBD1
CDR3 protein: ASSSPGQGNSPLH

V gene: TRBV7-9
D gene: TRBD1
CDR3 protein: ASSPEGGAGQPQH

V gene: TRBV28
D gene: -
CDR3 protein: ASSWAGTAQH

V gene: TRBV19
D gene: -
CDR3 protein: ASSRGRTGELF

V gene: TRBV2
D gene: -
CDR3 protein: ASSVGAGAGSYGYT

V gene: TRBV6-2/TRBV6-3
D gene: -
CDR3 protein: ASSTSSSGASGYT

V gene: TRBV7-9
D gene: -
CDR3 protein: ASSGQGGEQY

V gene: TRBV29-1
D gene: -
CDR3 protein: SVVGVANTEAF

V gene: TRBV6-2/TRBV6-3
D gene: TRBD2
CDR3 protein: ASSYPGLAGGHNQETQY